The subject of this entry is one TCR beta chain. The record originates from a study of blood T cell repertoires in COVID-19. The wider study: Whether acute or convalescent, the COVID-19 samples came from the United States, Italy and Spain. T cells, B-cell-depleted T cells, or PBMCs provided the cDNA or gDNA that served as material.

The study recruited exposed participants who had met a COVID-19 case within 2 weeks before entry. Germline V lookup: CDR1 SGHTA, CDR2 FQGNSA. V dropped 3 bases and J dropped 0; count of bases not matched to a gene: 7. This CDR3 spans 17 amino acids. In the source study's methods: Amplified reference gene primers provided the basis for estimating nucleated cell counts. The data were produced by immunoSEQ multiplex PCR, yet TCRdb's version contains in-frame clones alone and is incomplete. That table supplies the V and J calls and clone size; D and trimming were determined from the DNA. The sample lists some 320,000 clones, around nine tenths occurring once.

The source of this sequence is a woman in her 30s who had been exposed to COVID-19. The V gene is TRBV7-2, the J gene TRBJ1-5; the match to TRBD1 covers 8 bases. The sample comprised PBMCs or T cells enriched from blood (not recorded which). The CDR3 region has the DNA TGTGCCAGCAGCTTCTCAATCGGACAGGGTAGCAATCAGCCCCAGCATTTT. It translates to CASSFSIGQGSNQPQHF.